This entry is about one T cell receptor (beta chain). What it binds is not known. This entry is derived from a study of cytomegalovirus exposure and HLA in healthy donors. Study details: Early released data had around 88 million unique TCRs, all coming from HLA-typed donors.

Germline CDR1 reads SGHVS; CDR2 reads FQNEAQ. The CDR3 contains 15 residues. The V gene end was trimmed by 1 base and the J gene end by 1 base; junction bases not matched to a gene: 2. Study-wide results and limits: When analyzed later, a missense DCLRE1C variant was found to be linked to TCR beta V- and J-gene trimming. The authors considered a cluster of highly shared sequence variants likely to be a sequencing artifact. Reports indicated that the classifier achieved high specificity and sensitivity in diagnosing cytomegalovirus status.

13 Jbeta primers and 60 Vbeta primers were used for the PCR. Measured with immunoSEQ multiplex PCR; TCRdb has only the in-frame clones, and not every one. Among over 200,000 clones listed, about 84% were seen once. Material: PBMCs. The TCR comes from a human donor in good health. The chain is built from TRBV7-8 and TRBJ2-7; 9 bases agree with TRBD2. The CDR3, as DNA: TGTGCCAGCAGCTTAGGAGCGGGGGGTTCCTACGAGCAGTACTTC. Translated: CASSLGAGGSYEQYF.